The rows below give T cell receptor beta chains drawn from one sample of a study of CD4 T cells in relation to SARS-CoV-2 and coronaviruses. The repertoire was sequenced with immunoSEQ multiplex PCR; TCRdb's copy has only in-frame clones and lacks some. The table includes about 59,000 clones, 70% to 90% detected once. Sequenced material: memory CD4+ T cells from PBMCs. The receptors were gathered from a human donor in good health. The CDR3 runs from the conserved cysteine through the conserved F or W. D genes are given only for firm matches. Clone size is stated in some rows and not others, as once, few, many or a class when expanded.

abundance	v_gene	d_gene	j_gene	CDR3nt	CDR3aa
NA	TRBV3-1/TRBV3-2	NA	TRBJ2-7	TGTGCCAGCAGCCAAGCGGGTCTATCCCCACGGGAGCAGTACTTC	CASSQAGLSPREQYF
NA	TRBV4-2	NA	TRBJ2-1	TGTGCCAGCAGCCACCTGAAGGGGGAGATGACCAATGAGCAGTTCTTC	CASSHLKGEMTNEQFF
NA	TRBV18	NA	TRBJ2-3	TGTGCCAGCTCACCTGACTCGATCACAGATACGCAGTATTTT	CASSPDSITDTQYF
NA	TRBV7-2	TRBD2	TRBJ2-3	TGTGCCAGCAGCTTGCGTCGGCGGGAGGCCGCAGATACGCAGTATTTT	CASSLRRREAADTQYF
NA	TRBV7-2	NA	TRBJ2-5	TGTGCCAGCAGCTTACGGCGGAACCAAGAGACCCAGTACTTC	CASSLRRNQETQYF
once	TRBV6-1	TRBD1	TRBJ1-2	TGTGCCAGCAGTGAGACAGGGGGCTATGGCTACACCTTC	CASSETGGYGYTF
once	TRBV19	TRBD2	TRBJ2-1	TGTGCCAGTCGGTCCTCCCCTAGCGGGAGGAGCAATGAGCAGTTCTTC	CASRSSPSGRSNEQFF
NA	TRBV27	TRBD1	TRBJ2-7	TGTGCCAGCAGTTTTCGTTCCGGACAGGGGACGGGCTACGAGCAGTACTTC	CASSFRSGQGTGYEQYF
NA	TRBV7-2	NA	TRBJ2-3	TGTGCCAGCCTTGACGTGGGGGGATCCACAGATACGCAGTATTTT	CASLDVGGSTDTQYF
NA	TRBV6-5	TRBD1	TRBJ2-1	TGTGCCAGTCGGACAGGGCGCGGGTATGAGCAGTTCTTC	CASRTGRGYEQFF
NA	TRBV6-5	NA	TRBJ1-1	TGTGCCACTTTAATCGTGGGGACTGAAGCTTTCTTT	CATLIVGTEAFF
few	TRBV30	NA	TRBJ2-3	TGTGCCTGGAGTGTAGGGGGGAGAGGGATAGGGGATACGCAGTATTTT	CAWSVGGRGIGDTQYF
NA	TRBV2	TRBD2	TRBJ2-7	TGTGCCAGCAGTGGCTGGACTAGCGGGAGTGTCACCTACGAGCAGTACTTC	CASSGWTSGSVTYEQYF
NA	TRBV7-8	NA	TRBJ2-6	TGTGCCAGCTACGGGCGCTCTGGGGCCAACGTCCTGACTTTC	CASYGRSGANVLTF
few	TRBV9	NA	TRBJ1-1	TGTGCCAGCAGCGTAGATCCCAGCTCTGAAGCTTTCTTT	CASSVDPSSEAFF
NA	TRBV5-1	TRBD2	TRBJ2-2	TGCGCCAGCAGCTTAGGTAATCGCGGGAGGGCCGCGAACACCGGGGAGCTGTTTTTT	CASSLGNRGRAANTGELFF
NA	TRBV7-8	TRBD2	TRBJ2-7	TGTGCCAGCAGCGCCGGGGAGCTAGCGGGAGGGATCTACGAGCAGTACTTC	CASSAGELAGGIYEQYF
NA	TRBV18	TRBD2	TRBJ2-5	TGTGCCAGCTCACCCGGACTAGCGGGAGTGGAGACCCAGTACTTC	CASSPGLAGVETQYF
NA	TRBV11-2	TRBD2	TRBJ2-1	TGTGCCAGCAGCCCTTTTGGGGCTAGCGGGAGTAGAAATGAGCAGTTCTTC	CASSPFGASGSRNEQFF
NA	TRBV19	TRBD2	TRBJ2-1	TGTGCCAGTAGTATAGGGCTAGCGGGAGGGAATTCCTACAATGAGCAGTTCTTC	CASSIGLAGGNSYNEQFF
few	TRBV9	NA	TRBJ2-7	TGTGCCAGCAGCGTAGGCAGCCGGGGCTACGAGCAGTACTTC	CASSVGSRGYEQYF
NA	TRBV12-3/TRBV12-4	NA	TRBJ2-7	TGTGCCAGCAGTCCCATCCAGGGCAGACTGTACTTC	CASSPIQGRLYF
NA	TRBV15	NA	TRBJ1-6	TGTGCCACCAGCAGAGGCCCGTCTGGGTCACCCCTCCACTTT	CATSRGPSGSPLHF
NA	TRBV6-6	TRBD1	TRBJ1-2	TGTGCCAGCAGCTCTAGGACAGGGGGCTATGGCTACACCTTC	CASSSRTGGYGYTF
NA	TRBV11-2	NA	TRBJ2-7	TGTGCCAGCAGCTTAGGGAACCCTAGGGGCGAGCAGTACTTC	CASSLGNPRGEQYF